The 12 T cell receptor beta chains below come from one sample, sequenced in a study of cytomegalovirus exposure and HLA in healthy donors. The method was immunoSEQ multiplex PCR; TCRdb's version includes in-frame clones alone and lacks a portion of them. The sample lists around 240,000 clones, roughly 90% occurring once. Sequences were obtained from PBMCs. These receptors were collected from a young woman in good health and CMV-seronegative.

The chain has TRBV6-5 and TRBJ2-7; 9 bases align to TRBD1. From germline, CDR1 is MNHEY and CDR2 SVGAGI. The CDR3 covers 15 residues. V lost 0 bases and J lost 1; bases outside the gene matches: 1. The CDR3: CASSYSGTGSYEQYF. In DNA form, the CDR3 reads TGTGCCAGCAGTTACTCAGGGACAGGGTCCTACGAGCAGTACTTC.

The V and J genes are TRBV19 and TRBJ2-7; 8 bases map to TRBD2. The V gene's germline CDR1 is LNHDA and CDR2 SQIVND (reference sequence). V dropped 9 bases and J dropped 4; count of bases not matched to a gene: 5. CDR3 length: 12 residues. The CDR3 spells CASGGAGYEQYF. The DNA of the CDR3 is TGTGCCAGCGGGGGGGCCGGTTACGAGCAGTACTTC.

The chain has TRBV27 and TRBJ2-3, with D possibly TRBD2 on 6 matching bases. In germline, CDR1 is MNHEY, CDR2 SMNVEV (reference sequence). The CDR3 is 15 residues long. The germline V and J ends were trimmed by 3 bases and 6 bases, with 16 bases remaining between them. In DNA form, the CDR3 reads TGTGCCAGCAGTTTGCGGGGATCTAACGTGGATACGCAGTATTTT. It is translated as CASSLRGSNVDTQYF.

This sequence joins TRBV19 and TRBJ2-2, with 7 bases that match TRBD2. J was trimmed by 2 bases and V by 3 bases; bases with no gene match: 12. The V gene's germline CDR1 is LNHDA and CDR2 SQIVND (reference sequence). This CDR3 spans 18 amino acids. Here the CDR3 reads CASSMGRVWTPNTGELFF. The CDR3 DNA reads TGTGCCAGTAGTATGGGGAGGGTCTGGACACCTAACACCGGGGAGCTGTTTTTT.

The rearrangement joins TRBV2 to TRBJ2-3, with D tentatively TRBD2 (6 bases). CDR1 and CDR2 from the germline V gene are SNHLY and FYNNEI. This CDR3 comprises 14 residues. Trimming pared 9 bases from V and 2 bases from J, leaving 15 bases between. CDR3 sequence reads: CARALRGYTDTQYF. In DNA, the CDR3 is TGTGCCAGGGCTCTCCGGGGGTACACAGATACGCAGTATTTT.

V and J are TRBV5-6 and TRBJ1-2; weak D call: TRBD1 (6 bases). With 4 bases removed from V and 7 bases from J, the gap between germline ends came to 11 bases. The CDR3 consists of 12 residues. CDR1 is SGHDT and CDR2 is YYEEEE in the germline V gene. The chain's CDR3 is CASSLWTAGYTF. Written as DNA, the CDR3 is TGTGCCAGCAGCCTCTGGACAGCTGGCTACACCTTC. Variable domain in full (rest from reference TRBV5-6 and TRBJ1-2): DAGVTQSPTHLIKTRGQQVTLRCSPKSGHDTVSWYQQALGQGPQFIFQYYEEEERQRGNFPDRFSGHQFPNYSSELNVNALLLGDSALYLCASSLWTAGYTFGSGTRLTVV.

The V gene is TRBV28, the J gene TRBJ2-5; TRBD2 agrees at 8 bases. Per germline, CDR1 MDHEN and CDR2 SYDVKM. V lost 7 bases and J lost 5; bases outside the gene matches: 9. The CDR3 length is 14 residues. The CDR3 DNA sequence: TGTGCCAGCACCCTTAGCGGGGTTCGGGAGACCCAGTACTTC. This translates into CASTLSGVRETQYF. The complete variable domain, with remaining parts taken from reference TRBV28 and TRBJ2-5, reads DVKVTQSSRYLVKRTGEKVFLECVQDMDHENMFWYRQDPGLGLRLIYFSYDVKMKEKGDIPEGYSVSREKKERFSLILESASTNQTSMYLCASTLSGVRETQYFGPGTRLLVL.

The chain carries TRBV7-2 and TRBJ1-5, with 7 positions matching TRBD1. Germline-derived CDR1 and CDR2 are SGHTA and FQGNSA. Germline trimming cut 5 bases from V and 7 bases from J; bases unmatched to any gene: 8. The CDR3 is made up of 14 amino acids. The CDR3 sequence: CASSPGTAGQPQHF. In DNA form, the CDR3 reads TGTGCCAGCAGCCCTGGGACAGCTGGCCAGCCCCAGCATTTT. Together with reference TRBV7-2 and TRBJ1-5, the CDR3 gives the full variable domain: GAGVSQSPSNKVTEKGKDVELRCDPISGHTALYWYRQSLGQGLEFLIYFQGNSAPDKSGLPSDRFSAERTGGSVSTLTIQRTQQEDSAVYLCASSPGTAGQPQHFGDGTRLSIL.

The V and J genes are TRBV6-6 and TRBJ2-1, with TRBD2 matching 9 bases. Unmatched junction bases numbered 9, after V lost 6 bases and J lost 6 bases. The germline V gene has CDR1 MNHNY and CDR2 SVGAGI (reference sequence). This CDR3 region has 15 residues. The CDR3 loop reads CASRSSGGSANEQFF. CDR3 DNA sequence: TGTGCCAGCAGGAGTAGCGGGGGATCTGCCAATGAGCAGTTCTTC.

For the CDR3, the DNA is TGTGCCAGCAGCTTGGGGGACTGGCCCGGGGAGCTGTTTTTT. Its translation is CASSLGDWPGELFF. This chain links TRBV5-6 with TRBJ2-2; TRBD2 is a possible D gene (6 bases). V lost 0 bases and J 6 bases, leaving 9 bases between the germline ends. CDR3 length: 14 amino acids. Germline values: CDR1 SGHDT, CDR2 YYEEEE.

The chain has TRBV29-1 and TRBJ2-7; TRBD2 is a possible D gene (6 bases). Trimming pared 4 bases from V and 1 base from J, leaving 14 bases between. Germline CDR1 and CDR2: SQVTM and ANQGSEA. There are 14 residues in the CDR3. The CDR3 DNA is TGCAGCGTTGGGAGGGAACAAGGGTCCTACGAGCAGTACTTC. It encodes CSVGREQGSYEQYF.

The chain is built from TRBV27 and TRBJ2-1; 13 bases match TRBD2. V gave up 6 bases and J gave up 8 bases; unmatched junction bases: 10. CDR1 and CDR2 (germline): MNHEY, SMNVEV (reference sequence). The CDR3 contains 16 residues. CDR3 in DNA: TGTGCCAGCAGCACTAGCGGGGGGGCCCTTAGCCATGAGCAGTTCTTC. Protein product: CASSTSGGALSHEQFF.